Presented here are 20 T cell receptor beta chains from one specimen sequenced in a study of OX40 agonist ivuxolimab in advanced cancers. The protocol was immunoSEQ multiplex PCR, while the TCRdb copy is restricted to in-frame clones and leaves out a portion. This sample has fewer than 55,000 clones, with more than 80% found just once. The source material was CD4+ or CD8+ T cells sorted from blood, sampled in a trial of the OX40 agonist ivuxolimab. Receptors were obtained from an adult with an advanced solid tumor such as melanoma, head and neck, liver or kidney cancer.

CDR3 DNA: TGTGCCAGCAGTTTATCGAGCTCAGCAACTCCCTCCTACAATGAGCAGTTCTTC. The encoded protein is CASSLSSSATPSYNEQFF. The genes are TRBV27 and TRBJ2-1; no clear D gene. This CDR3 is built from 18 residues. Germline V gives CDR1 MNHEY, CDR2 SMNVEV (reference sequence). Trimming pared 0 bases from V and 0 bases from J, leaving 15 bases between.

In its sample, this clone was seen a few times. The rearrangement links TRBV28 to TRBJ1-5, with D hard to call. V lost 5 bases, J lost 2 bases, and 4 bases lay in between. CDR1 and CDR2 (germline): MDHEN, SYDVKM. The CDR3 has 12 amino acids. CDR3 nucleotides: TGTGCCAGCAGTGGTGGCAATCAGCCCCAGCATTTT. This sequence encodes CASSGGNQPQHF.

CDR3 region: CASSVSLNNEQFF. The CDR3 nucleotides are TGTGCCAGCAGCGTATCGCTCAACAATGAGCAGTTCTTC. This sequence joins TRBV9 and TRBJ2-1; D is undetermined. The CDR3 is 13 residues long. V was trimmed by 1 base and J by 5 bases, leaving 7 bases between them. Germline V gene sequence: CDR1 SGDLS, CDR2 YYNGEE.

The chain recombines TRBV2 with TRBJ2-5, with 8 bases lining up with TRBD1. With V trimmed by 10 bases and J by 5 bases, 9 bases remained unmatched. Germline V gene sequence: CDR1 SNHLY, CDR2 FYNNEI. The CDR3 is 13 amino acids. The CDR3 DNA follows: TGTGCCACCAGGACAGGGACGAGGGAGACCCAGTACTTC. It translates to CATRTGTRETQYF.

V and J are TRBV7-2 and TRBJ2-3; the match to TRBD2 covers 11 bases. CDR1 and CDR2 (germline): SGHTA, FQGNSA. CDR3 size: 16 residues. Trimming cost V 5 bases and J 4 bases; bases outside gene matches: 8. The CDR3 is CASSLPFSGGADTQYF. CDR3 DNA: TGTGCCAGCAGCCTTCCCTTTAGCGGGGGGGCAGATACGCAGTATTTT.

The chain joins TRBV5-4 to TRBJ2-3; 11 nucleotides align to TRBD1. The junction had 4 bases not matched to a gene; V was cut back by 4 bases and J by 6 bases. Germline V gene lookup returns CDR1 SGHNT and CDR2 YYREEE (reference sequence). CDR3 size: 14 residues. CDR3 sequence reads: CASSPGQGADTQYF. The CDR3 DNA sequence: TGTGCCAGCAGCCCAGGACAGGGGGCCGATACGCAGTATTTT. The full variable domain, in which reference TRBV5-4 and TRBJ2-3 provide the parts outside the CDR3, is ETGVTQSPTHLIKTRGQQVTLRCSSQSGHNTVSWYQQALGQGPQFIFQYYREEENGRGNFPPRFSGLQFPNYSSELNVNALELDDSALYLCASSPGQGADTQYFGPGTRLTVL.

The chain recombines TRBV5-6 with TRBJ2-1, with D possibly being TRBD1 (6 bases). Germline loops: CDR1 SGHDT, CDR2 YYEEEE. The CDR3 sequence is 14 residues long. The germline V and J ends were trimmed by 6 bases and 4 bases, with 14 bases remaining between them. CDR3 nucleotide sequence: TGTGCCAGCACAAGTTGGGGGCGATACAATGAGCAGTTCTTC. It specifies CASTSWGRYNEQFF.

V usage is TRBV5-4 and J usage is TRBJ2-3; D call uncertain. The V and J ends lost 0 bases and 0 bases respectively, with 8 bases between them. The CDR3 totals 15 residues. Germline CDR1 and CDR2: SGHNT and YYREEE (reference sequence). The CDR3 coding sequence is TGTGCCAGCAGCTTGGGACGGCCTAGCACAGATACGCAGTATTTT. Translation gives CASSLGRPSTDTQYF.

This sequence joins TRBV29-1 and TRBJ2-2, with D perhaps given as TRBD1 or TRBD2 (5 bases each). Trimming stripped 5 bases from V and 0 bases from J, with 13 bases between. Germline loops: CDR1 SQVTM, CDR2 ANQGSEA. This CDR3 comprises 15 residues. The CDR3 DNA is TGCAGCGTTCAGAGGGGTTCGGCGAACACCGGGGAGCTGTTTTTT. Translated, it gives CSVQRGSANTGELFF.

This clone was recorded a few times. This chain joins TRBV7-2 and TRBJ2-5; TRBD2 matches at 13 bases. CDR1 and CDR2 (germline): SGHTA, FQGNSA. This CDR3 region has 17 residues. V was pared by 4 bases and J by 1 base, with 6 bases of the junction left unmatched. The CDR3 protein is CASSSQRLAGGQETQYF. CDR3 sequence (DNA): TGTGCCAGCAGCTCGCAAAGACTAGCGGGGGGCCAAGAGACCCAGTACTTC.

This chain joins TRBV27 and TRBJ2-5, with D perhaps TRBD2 (5 bases). Germline lookup yields CDR1 MNHEY and CDR2 SMNVEV (reference sequence). This CDR3 has 14 residues. V was shortened by 3 bases and J by 1 base, with 9 bases between the two germline ends. The CDR3, as DNA: TGTGCCAGCAGTTTCCTAGCAACCCAAGAGACCCAGTACTTC. Translating gives CASSFLATQETQYF.

As for this clone: A far larger clone is one nucleotide away, so this likely arose from a read error. The same CDR3 also results from other DNA sequences found in this sample. CDR3 in amino acids: CASSLVYEQYF. CDR3 nucleotide sequence: TGTGCCAGCAGTTTAGTTTACGAGCAGTACTTC. V usage is TRBV28 and J usage is TRBJ2-7, with D uncertain. CDR1 is MDHEN, CDR2 SYDVKM, per germline. This CDR3 has 11 amino acids. The ends were cut back, 2 bases at V and 4 bases at J, with 3 bases in the middle.

V and J are TRBV28 and TRBJ2-7; 8 bases map to TRBD2. CDR1 and CDR2 (germline): MDHEN, SYDVKM. The ends lost 7 bases at V and 0 bases at J; junction bases unmatched: 2. The length of the CDR3 is 13 residues. Here the CDR3 reads CASMRGASYEQYF. The DNA of the CDR3 is TGTGCCAGCATGCGGGGGGCCTCCTACGAGCAGTACTTC.

V and J are TRBV7-2 and TRBJ2-1, with TRBD2 as a possible D gene (6 bases). The CDR3 length is 16 residues. Germline CDR1 SGHTA, CDR2 FQGNSA. V lost 5 bases and J 0 bases, leaving 14 bases between the germline ends. The CDR3 here is CASSRDLTSSYNEQFF. Here the CDR3 DNA reads TGTGCCAGCAGCCGCGACTTGACTAGCTCCTACAATGAGCAGTTCTTC.

This clone was seen once. The rearrangement links TRBV18 to TRBJ1-4, with a tentative D call TRBD1 (6 bases). Trimming cost V 3 bases and J 8 bases, with 13 bases left between them. The CDR3 runs 14 residues. CDR1 KGHSH and CDR2 LQKENI come from the germline V gene. The CDR3 DNA reads as TGTGCCAGCTCACCCCTACAGGGAAGGGAAAAACTGTTTTTT. Encoded protein: CASSPLQGREKLFF.

This chain links TRBV19 with TRBJ1-4; D gene unclear. Deletions cut 2 bases from V and 7 bases from J, with 8 bases between. The CDR3 sequence is 13 residues long. Germline V gene lookup returns CDR1 LNHDA and CDR2 SQIVND (reference sequence). CDR3 protein: CASSILSLEKLFF. Here the CDR3 DNA reads TGTGCCAGTAGTATACTCAGTCTTGAAAAACTGTTTTTT.

The rearrangement links TRBV5-4 to TRBJ2-7; D might be TRBD2 (7 bases). The CDR3 extends over 12 amino acids. The germline V and J ends were trimmed by 3 bases and 12 bases, with 16 bases remaining between them. Germline CDR1 SGHNT, CDR2 YYREEE (reference sequence). The CDR3 DNA reads as TGTGCCAGCAGCTCGAATCGGGGGGCGCGGTACTTC. Encoded protein: CASSSNRGARYF.

The genes are TRBV12-5 and TRBJ2-6, with D perhaps matching TRBD1 (6 bases). This CDR3 has 22 residues. The germline V and J ends were trimmed by 3 bases and 0 bases, with 27 bases remaining between them. Germline V lookup: CDR1 LGHNT, CDR2 FRNRAP. DNA for the CDR3: TGTGCTAGTGGTTTCCACTCAACCGCAACCGGGACACAAGACTCTGGGGCCAACGTCCTGACTTTC. It specifies CASGFHSTATGTQDSGANVLTF. The variable domain in full, with the rest retrieved from reference TRBV12-5 and TRBJ2-6, is DARVTQTPRHKVTEMGQEVTMRCQPILGHNTVFWYRQTMMQGLELLAYFRNRAPLDDSGMPKDRFSAEMPDATLATLKIQPSEPRDSAVYFCASGFHSTATGTQDSGANVLTFGAGSRLTVL.

This chain joins TRBV7-7 and TRBJ1-1; 8 bases line up with TRBD1. The CDR3 length is 14 residues. Trimming cost V 11 bases and J 0 bases; bases outside gene matches: 8. Germline CDR1 is SSHAT and CDR2 is FNYEAQ (reference sequence). The CDR3 sequence is CAADRQGMNTEAFF. The CDR3 coding sequence is TGTGCCGCCGACAGACAGGGGATGAACACTGAAGCTTTCTTT. Together with reference TRBV7-7 and TRBJ1-1, the CDR3 gives the full variable domain: GAGVSQSPRYKVTKRGQDVTLRCDPISSHATLYWYQQALGQGPEFLTYFNYEAQPDKSGLPSDRFSAERPEGSISTLTIQRTEQRDSAMYRCAADRQGMNTEAFFGQGTRLTVV.

V gene TRBV9 combines with J gene TRBJ2-3, with 7 bases matching TRBD2. Germline lookup yields CDR1 SGDLS and CDR2 YYNGEE. The CDR3 has 15 residues. The ends lost 2 bases at V and 1 base at J; junction bases unmatched: 4. CDR3 in DNA: TGTGCCAGCAGCGTCGCGCTAGCGGGCACAGATACGCAGTATTTT. Translating gives CASSVALAGTDTQYF.